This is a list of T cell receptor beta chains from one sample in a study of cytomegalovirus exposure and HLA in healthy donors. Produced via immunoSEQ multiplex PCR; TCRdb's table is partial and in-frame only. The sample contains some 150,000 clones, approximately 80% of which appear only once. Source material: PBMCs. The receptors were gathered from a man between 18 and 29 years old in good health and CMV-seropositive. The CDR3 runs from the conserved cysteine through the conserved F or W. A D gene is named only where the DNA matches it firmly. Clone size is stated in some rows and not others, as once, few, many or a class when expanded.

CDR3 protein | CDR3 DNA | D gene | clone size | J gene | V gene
CASSIWEGYSNQPQHF | TGTGCCAGTAGTATTTGGGAGGGATATAGCAATCAGCCCCAGCATTTT | NA | NA | TRBJ1-5 | TRBV19
CASSPNVRVGGYTF | TGTGCCAGCAGCCCTAACGTCAGGGTCGGTGGCTACACCTTC | NA | NA | TRBJ1-2 | TRBV11-2
CASSQRSRDYEQYF | TGCGCCAGCAGCCAACGGAGCAGGGACTACGAGCAGTACTTC | NA | NA | TRBJ2-7 | TRBV4-1
CASTSRENVYEQYF | TGTGCCAGCACTTCGCGGGAGAATGTCTACGAGCAGTACTTC | TRBD2 | few | TRBJ2-7 | TRBV6-1
CARSPPEGGSHEQYF | TGTGCCAGAAGCCCCCCGGAGGGAGGGTCCCACGAGCAGTACTTC | TRBD2 | NA | TRBJ2-7 | TRBV5-3
CASSLAGGSYNEQFF | TGTGCCAGCAGCTTAGCAGGGGGCTCCTACAATGAGCAGTTCTTC | TRBD1 | NA | TRBJ2-1 | TRBV13
CAWWGKRLSPLHF | TGTGCCTGGTGGGGCAAAAGGCTATCACCCCTCCACTTT | NA | NA | TRBJ1-6 | TRBV30
CASSRSANEKLFF | TGTGCCAGCAGCCGTTCAGCTAATGAAAAACTGTTTTTT | NA | NA | TRBJ1-4 | TRBV7-3
CASSIESDMNTEAFF | TGTGCCAGTAGTATAGAATCAGACATGAACACTGAAGCTTTCTTT | NA | NA | TRBJ1-1 | TRBV19
CASSQDMTAKLFF | TGTGCCAGCAGCCAAGATATGACAGCCAAACTGTTTTTT | NA | once | TRBJ1-4 | TRBV14
CASSIEGRTGTQFF | TGTGCCAGTAGTATAGAAGGGAGGACAGGTACTCAGTTCTTC | NA | NA | TRBJ2-1 | TRBV19
CATPGGDEQFF | TGTGCCACCCCAGGAGGCGATGAGCAGTTCTTC | NA | NA | TRBJ2-1 | TRBV2
CASSLSGHEQYF | TGCGCCAGCAGCTTGAGTGGCCACGAGCAGTACTTC | NA | once | TRBJ2-7 | TRBV5-1
CASSPPRGAGYTF | TGTGCCAGCAGCCCCCCCCGGGGGGCTGGCTACACCTTC | NA | NA | TRBJ1-2 | TRBV7-6
CSVALGSTSTDTQYF | TGCAGCGTTGCATTGGGGAGTACTAGCACAGATACGCAGTATTTT | NA | NA | TRBJ2-3 | TRBV29-1
CASSRTGTSGGRGEQFF | TGCGCCAGCAGCCGCACCGGGACTAGCGGGGGCAGGGGTGAGCAGTTCTTC | TRBD2 | NA | TRBJ2-1 | TRBV4-3
CASSPRQNTEAFF | TGTGCCAGCAGCCCTAGGCAGAACACTGAAGCTTTCTTT | NA | NA | TRBJ1-1 | TRBV11-3
CASRSGPGQGSYEQYF | TGTGCCAGCAGGTCGGGTCCGGGACAGGGATCCTACGAGCAGTACTTC | TRBD1 | once | TRBJ2-7 | TRBV5-6
CASSEWSGLGEQYF | TGTGCCAGCAGTGAGTGGTCGGGGTTGGGCGAGCAGTACTTC | NA | NA | TRBJ2-7 | TRBV2
CASSPRQGPNTEAFF | TGCGCCAGCAGCCCCAGACAGGGTCCGAACACTGAAGCTTTCTTT | TRBD1 | NA | TRBJ1-1 | TRBV4-3
CASSWTREQYF | TGTGCCAGCAGCTGGACTCGGGAGCAGTACTTC | NA | NA | TRBJ2-7 | TRBV5-5
CASSQDPSSGGSDTQYF | TGTGCCAGCAGCCAAGATCCGTCTAGCGGGGGTTCAGATACGCAGTATTTT | TRBD2 | NA | TRBJ2-3 | TRBV4-2
CASSPGRGRDEQYF | TGTGCCAGCAGTCCCGGGAGGGGACGCGACGAGCAGTACTTC | TRBD2 | NA | TRBJ2-7 | TRBV7-9
CASSYLADEQFF | TGTGCCAGCAGCTATTTAGCAGATGAGCAGTTCTTC | NA | NA | TRBJ2-1 | TRBV7-9
CASSRFGTGDETQYF | TGCGCCAGCAGCAGATTCGGGACAGGGGATGAGACCCAGTACTTC | TRBD1 | NA | TRBJ2-5 | TRBV5-1
CASSRGAYEQYF | TGCGCCAGCAGCCGGGGGGCCTACGAGCAGTACTTC | TRBD2 | NA | TRBJ2-7 | TRBV5-1
CASSLRGGHPEAFF | TGTGCCAGCAGCTTGAGGGGGGGCCACCCTGAAGCTTTCTTT | NA | NA | TRBJ1-1 | TRBV5-4
CASSSRTGDTEAFF | TGCGCCAGCAGCTCCCGGACAGGGGACACTGAAGCTTTCTTT | TRBD1 | NA | TRBJ1-1 | TRBV4-1
CASRSGTGMTQYF | TGTGCCAGCAGATCCGGGACAGGGATGACCCAGTACTTC | TRBD1 | NA | TRBJ2-5 | TRBV27
CASSPGQGQEKLFF | TGTGCCAGCAGCCCAGGACAGGGGCAAGAAAAACTGTTTTTT | TRBD1 | NA | TRBJ1-4 | TRBV5-8
CASSLGATVSQNYGYTF | TGCGCCAGCAGCTTGGGGGCTACAGTATCCCAGAACTATGGCTACACCTTC | NA | NA | TRBJ1-2 | TRBV5-1
CASSLEPGMNHGYTF | TGTGCCAGCAGCTTAGAGCCAGGGATGAACCATGGCTACACCTTC | NA | NA | TRBJ1-2 | TRBV7-2
CASSQDDRGSGNTIYF | TGCGCCAGCAGCCAAGATGACAGGGGCTCTGGAAACACCATATATTTT | TRBD1 | NA | TRBJ1-3 | TRBV4-3
CASSLVSDLTTGELFF | TGTGCCAGCAGCTTAGTTTCGGACTTAACTACCGGGGAGCTGTTTTTT | NA | NA | TRBJ2-2 | TRBV7-2
CASSGEVSGATDTQYF | TGCGCCAGCAGCGGTGAGGTTAGCGGGGCCACAGATACGCAGTATTTT | TRBD2 | NA | TRBJ2-3 | TRBV5-1
CAWVTSGIHGTQYF | TGTGCCTGGGTTACTAGCGGAATCCACGGTACGCAGTATTTT | TRBD2 | few | TRBJ2-3 | TRBV30
CASSWGQLGETQYF | TGTGCCAGCAGCTGGGGACAGCTGGGGGAGACCCAGTACTTC | TRBD1 | NA | TRBJ2-5 | TRBV13
CASSRAGSGYEQYF | TGTGCCAGCAGCCGTGCAGGGTCGGGCTACGAGCAGTACTTC | NA | NA | TRBJ2-7 | TRBV6-5